Reported below is one TCR beta chain. Its antigen is not identified. The data belong to a study of cytomegalovirus exposure and HLA in healthy donors. Findings of the study overall: According to the study, around 180 TCR beta chains were cytomegalovirus-associated.

Trimming removed 6 bases at V and 0 bases at J, with 6 bases between. The CDR3 loop spans 14 amino acids. The germline gives CDR1 MGHRA, CDR2 YSYEKL. Measured with immunoSEQ multiplex PCR; TCRdb has only the in-frame clones, and not every one. This table holds 150,000 to 200,000 clones, 80% to 85% found once. V gene TRBV4-1 combines with J gene TRBJ2-6, with a tentative D call TRBD2 (6 bases). This TCR came from a woman in her thirties in good health and CMV-seronegative. The sample consisted of PBMCs. The CDR3 bases are TGCGCCAGCAGGGGGGGCTCTGGGGCCAACGTCCTGACTTTC. Protein: CASRGGSGANVLTF.